This note documents a single T cell receptor beta chain sequence. Its antigen is not identified. These data come from a study of cytomegalovirus exposure and HLA in healthy donors. Looking at the study overall: Earlier, 110 million or so unique TCR beta sequences were recovered from 200 million or so T cells by an analysis. Notes on the study in general: In a later analysis, V- and J-gene trimming of beta chains associated with a DCLRE1C missense variant, replicated independently. One later analysis reportedly identified an Asian-associated ancestry cluster that showed fewer N-insertions than the approximately 700-donor mean.

Germline-derived CDR1 and CDR2 are MNHEY and SVGAGI. V was pared by 4 bases and J by 6 bases, with 16 bases between. There are 15 residues in the CDR3. Primers: 60 Vbeta forward and 13 Jbeta reverse. Here immunoSEQ multiplex PCR was the method, and the copy in TCRdb shows in-frame clones only, minus some. Of approximately 220,000 clones listed, approximately 80% are singletons. Sequenced sample: PBMCs. V and J are TRBV6-5 and TRBJ2-1; D is unresolved. The clonotype was recovered from a boy aged 2-15 years in good health and CMV-seronegative. The CDR3 is CASSSAVKASNEQFF. DNA of the CDR3: TGTGCCAGCAGTTCTGCGGTAAAGGCATCCAATGAGCAGTTCTTC.